These 20 T cell receptor beta chains came from one sample sequenced in a study of T cell repertoires in cytomegalovirus infection (dated by TCRdb to about 2019). For these TCRs, the target antigens are not known. The listed sequencing device is Illumina HiSeq 1500. TCRdb handled the public reads itself, with Q25 trimming in fastp and clone calling in MiXCR, and kept productive beta chains. All rows with the same CDR3 protein become a single entry with the most common DNA and genes. Across this sample there are approximately 990,000 distinct CDR3 sequences, with around 29% seen only once. Around an eighth of the sample comes from the top ten. This specimen's treatment or condition label, per the study, means: in vitro stimulation with specific CMV peptide epitopes to enrich CMV-specific T cells. The specimen was cultured CD8+ T cells from PBMCs, collected from culture after CMV antigen stimulation. These receptors all stem from a human donor in good health (CMV status not recorded). Some clones in this sample may be carry-over from other donors' samples.

This chain connects TRBV10-3 to TRBJ1-4; weak D call: TRBD1 (6 bases). The CDR3 extends over 16 amino acids. V was clipped by 3 bases and J by 8 bases, with 19 bases between them. The germline CDR1 and CDR2 sequences are ENHRY and SYGVKD. The CDR3, as DNA: TGTGCCATCAGTGAAGCGTCGGCAGGGGTTAGGGAAAAACTGTTTTTT. Translation: CAISEASAGVREKLFF.

The CDR3 protein is CASSLDVKLFF. CDR3 coding DNA: TGTGCCAGCAGCTTAGACGTAAAACTGTTTTTT. V is TRBV7-6 and J is TRBJ1-4; D unclear. V lost 1 base and J 10 bases, leaving 4 bases between the germline ends. Germline V CDR1 and CDR2: SGHVS, FNYEAQ. CDR3 length: 11 residues.

The V gene is TRBV5-6, the J gene TRBJ2-2; unclear D gene. CDR1 and CDR2 from the germline V gene are SGHDT and YYEEEE. The CDR3 is made up of 15 amino acids. The V and J ends lost 0 bases and 6 bases respectively, with 12 bases between them. The CDR3 region is CASSLEGFVPGELFF. The CDR3 DNA reads TGTGCCAGCAGCTTGGAGGGCTTCGTGCCCGGGGAGCTGTTTTTT.

This chain joins TRBV28 and TRBJ2-7; the match to TRBD1 covers 7 bases. This CDR3 has 14 residues. Unmatched junction bases numbered 7, after V lost 2 bases and J lost 6 bases. CDR1 and CDR2 from the germline V gene are MDHEN and SYDVKM. The CDR3 DNA sequence: TGTGCCAGCAGTTTAACCGGGACAGAATCCGAGCAGTACGTC. Its protein product is CASSLTGTESEQYV.

This chain connects TRBV27 to TRBJ2-7, with a weak D call TRBD1 (6 bases). V was shortened by 8 bases and J by 0 bases, with 11 bases between the two germline ends. The length of the CDR3 is 13 residues. Germline V lookup: CDR1 MNHEY, CDR2 SMNVEV (reference sequence). CDR3 in amino acids: CASGRTASYEQYF. The CDR3 DNA reads TGTGCCAGCGGCAGGACAGCCTCCTACGAGCAGTACTTC.

The V call is TRBV6-6, the J call TRBJ2-5; tentative D call: TRBD1 (5 bases). Germline assignment: CDR1 MNHNY and CDR2 SVGAGI (reference sequence). The CDR3 contains 14 residues. V was pared by 7 bases and J by 1 base, with 13 bases between. DNA for the CDR3: TGTGCCAGCAACAGGCGTGGGTCCCAAGAGACCCAGTACTTC. Protein: CASNRRGSQETQYF.

The chain combines TRBV6-5 with TRBJ2-7; D not certain. CDR3 size: 14 residues. Trimming left V 4 bases short and J 5 bases short, with 15 bases between. The germline gives CDR1 MNHEY, CDR2 SVGAGI. As DNA, the CDR3 is TGTGCCAGCAGTTCCCTCGCCGGGCTCCACGAGCAGTACGTC. Translation gives CASSSLAGLHEQYV.

For this clonotype: Just one base apart from a much larger clone, this may be a read error. This chain uses TRBV7-9 with TRBJ1-6; D is uncertain. The CDR3 runs 12 residues. CDR1 is SEHNR and CDR2 is FQNEAQ in the germline V gene (reference sequence). The CDR3, as DNA: TGTGCCAGCAACTTAGGGAATTCACCCCTCCACTTT. Its translation: CASNLGNSPLHF.

The chain links TRBV10-1 to TRBJ1-1; D may be TRBD1 (6 bases). This CDR3 contains 15 residues. The germline V and J ends were trimmed by 0 bases and 4 bases, with 12 bases remaining between them. Germline V gene data show CDR1 as WNHNN and CDR2 as SYGVQD (reference sequence). The CDR3 coding sequence is TGCGCCAGCAGTGAGTCGGGGGGGGCTATCACTGAAGCTTTCTTT. It translates to CASSESGGAITEAFF.

The sample holds many counts of this clonotype. The chain couples TRBV4-3 to TRBJ2-3; D is possibly TRBD1 (6 bases). V lost 1 base, J lost 2 bases, and 13 bases lay in between. Germline V CDR1 and CDR2: LGHNA, YSLEER. The CDR3 contains 16 residues. This CDR3 reads CASSQGLTGLTDTQYF. For the CDR3, the DNA is TGCGCCAGCAGCCAAGGCTTGACAGGACTCACAGATACGCAGTATTTT.

This clonotype was detected only a few times. CDR3 amino acids: CASSLETGGLEQYF. The CDR3 region has the DNA TGTGCCAGCAGCTTAGAGACAGGGGGCTTAGAGCAGTACTTC. This chain uses TRBV7-6 with TRBJ2-7; 10 positions agree with TRBD1. The V segment lost 1 base and the J segment 7 bases; nucleotides outside the gene matches: 4. The CDR3 runs 14 residues. In germline, CDR1 is SGHVS, CDR2 FNYEAQ. Filled out from reference TRBV7-6 and TRBJ2-7, the complete variable domain reads GAGVSQSPRYKVTKRGQDVALRCDPISGHVSLYWYRQALGQGPEFLTYFNYEAQQDKSGLPNDRFSAERPEGSISTLTIQRTEQRDSAMYRCASSLETGGLEQYFGPGTRLTVT.

This chain joins TRBV20-1 and TRBJ2-3; D tentatively reads TRBD1 or TRBD2 (5 bases each). CDR1 and CDR2 (germline): DFQATT, SNEGSKA (reference sequence). CDR3 length: 16 residues. V dropped 1 base and J dropped 0 bases, with 14 bases sitting between them. The chain's CDR3 is CSARVGTGSSTDTQYF. CDR3 coding DNA: TGCAGTGCTAGAGTTGGGACGGGCTCTAGCACAGATACGCAGTATTTT.

The chain is built from TRBV28 and TRBJ1-5; D perhaps matches TRBD1 (5 bases). The germline CDR1 and CDR2 sequences are MDHEN and SYDVKM. Trimming shortened V by 3 bases and J by 5 bases, and 20 bases separated the two germline ends. The CDR3 consists of 17 residues. The CDR3 loop is CASSLRGGASTDQPQHF. The CDR3 bases are TGTGCCAGCAGTTTGAGGGGCGGGGCGTCGACGGATCAGCCCCAGCATTTT.

The chain joins TRBV27 to TRBJ2-1, with 9 bases that match TRBD2. V lost 7 bases to trimming and J lost 0 bases; unmatched junction nucleotides: 10. The germline CDR1 and CDR2 sequences are MNHEY and SMNVEV (reference sequence). CDR3 length equals 17 residues. In DNA form, the CDR3 reads TGTGCCAGCACCTTTACCCTTAGCGGGAGCTCCTACAATGAGCAGTTCTTC. This translates into CASTFTLSGSSYNEQFF.

Only a few counts were recorded for this clonotype. The V gene is TRBV4-2, the J gene TRBJ2-1; D tentatively fits TRBD1 or TRBD2 (6 bases each). The CDR3 runs 14 residues. Trimming took off 0 bases at V and 10 bases at J, with 13 bases between the two ends. The germline gives CDR1 LGHNA, CDR2 YNFKEQ. The CDR3 protein is CASSQDPGAQEQFF. The DNA for the CDR3 is TGTGCCAGCAGCCAAGACCCGGGGGCGCAGGAGCAGTTCTTC.

This clonotype appeared many times. The chain employs TRBV7-6 and TRBJ2-3; no definite D call. Trimming removed 3 bases from V and 2 bases from J, with 12 bases in between. This CDR3 region has 15 residues. Germline CDR1 SGHVS, CDR2 FNYEAQ. The CDR3 nucleotides are TGTGCCAGCAGCTTCCGGTCAGGCCTCACAGATACGCAGTATTTT. Translating gives CASSFRSGLTDTQYF.

The genes are TRBV10-3 and TRBJ2-7; D possibly corresponds to TRBD1 (6 bases). V lost 9 bases to trimming and J lost 6 bases, with 18 bases between them. CDR3 length: 13 residues. Germline loops: CDR1 ENHRY, CDR2 SYGVKD. CDR3 in amino acids: CAIRTGQEGEQYF. In nucleotides, the CDR3 is TGTGCCATACGCACAGGGCAAGAGGGCGAGCAGTACTTC.

J is TRBJ1-2 and V is TRBV14, with 7 bases aligning to TRBD1. Germline loops: CDR1 SGHDN, CDR2 FVKESK. The CDR3 consists of 16 residues. V lost 0 bases to trimming and J lost 8 bases; unmatched junction nucleotides: 12. The CDR3 DNA reads TGTGCCAGCAGCCAAGATAGACAGGGCGTAATGAGCGGCTACACCTTC. Encoded protein: CASSQDRQGVMSGYTF.

Written as DNA, the CDR3 is TGTGCCAGTTTTTCCGTAGGGGGACAGTTCAAAACCGGGGAGCTGTTTTTT. Translated: CASFSVGGQFKTGELFF. This chain joins TRBV6-2 or TRBV6-3 and TRBJ2-2; 7 bases line up with TRBD1. The CDR3 extends over 17 amino acids. The ends lost 9 bases at V and 5 bases at J; junction bases unmatched: 18. The germline V gene encodes CDR1 MNHEY and CDR2 SVGEGT.

This clonotype came up a few times. V gene TRBV2 combines with J gene TRBJ1-2; TRBD1 is a possible D gene (6 bases). Trimming left V 1 base short and J 0 bases short, with 9 bases between. CDR3 size: 15 residues. Germline V gene data show CDR1 as SNHLY and CDR2 as FYNNEI. The CDR3: CASSEGGGPNYGYTF. Written as DNA, the CDR3 is TGTGCCAGCAGTGAAGGTGGGGGCCCTAACTATGGCTACACCTTC.